This TCR beta chain derives from a study of blood T cells in healthy people across ages. Many counts were recorded for this clonotype. A second PCR, run for about 7 to 11 cycles, used a sample-barcoded 5' primer plus a J-beta primer mix. From the 5' RACE reads, TCRdb called clonotypes with MiXCR, one entry per CDR3 protein. The data hold 550,000 to 800,000 distinct CDR3 sequences, with approximately 30% observed a single time. The CDR3 sequence is 16 residues long. Germline CDR1 SGHTA, CDR2 FQGNSA. The V segment lost 3 bases and the J segment 9 bases; nucleotides outside the gene matches: 10. The clonotype originates from an elderly woman in good health. The rearrangement links TRBV7-2 to TRBJ2-1; 11 bases fit TRBD2. The sample taken for sequencing was blood. CDR3 coding DNA: TGTGCCAGCAGCTTCGATCTAGCGGGGGGATTAGGTGAGCAGTTCTTC. Protein: CASSFDLAGGLGEQFF.